Listed below are T cell receptor beta chains from one sample, sequenced in a study of T-cell memory formation after mild COVID-19. TCRdb re-called the 5' RACE reads with MiXCR, one entry per CDR3 protein. The sample includes 400,000 to 500,000 distinct CDR3 sequences, 20% to 25% of them seen just once. Input material: PBMCs or a T cell subset sorted from them (not recorded which). The receptors shown here come from an adult woman who had mild COVID-19 (a few samples of this study predate the infection). Cell type and time point are not known. Each CDR3 is given with its conserved first and last residue. D genes are given only for firm matches. Only part of the rows carry a size: once, few, many, or a class if the clone is expanded.

D,V,J,size,DNA,CDR3
.,TRBV7-9,TRBJ1-1,.,TGTGCCAGCAGCTTAGTTGTTTATGAGGGGGACACTGAAGCTTTCTTT,CASSLVVYEGDTEAFF
.,TRBV7-9,TRBJ2-7,.,TGTGCCAGCAGCTGGCTCCAGGAGAACCTCTACGAGCAGTACTTC,CASSWLQENLYEQYF
TRBD1,TRBV19,TRBJ2-1,.,TGTGCCAGTAGTAGGGACAGGGAGAACGCTAATGAGCAGTTCTTC,CASSRDRENANEQFF
TRBD2,TRBV12-3/TRBV12-4,TRBJ2-7,.,TGTGCCAGCAGTCCGGGACTAGCGAGATTCATGGCGGGCGAGCAGTACTTC,CASSPGLARFMAGEQYF
.,TRBV30,TRBJ2-5,once,TGTGCCTGGAGTGAGAGACAGGTTGGGGAGACCCAGTACTTC,CAWSERQVGETQYF
.,TRBV5-6,TRBJ2-2,.,TGTGCCAGCAGCTTAGGTAGCCCCCGGGAGCTGTTTTTT,CASSLGSPRELFF
TRBD2,TRBV20-1,TRBJ2-7,.,TGCAGTGCTAGAGACCGCACTAGCGGGAGTTTCTACGAGCAGTACTTC,CSARDRTSGSFYEQYF
TRBD2,TRBV7-8,TRBJ2-1,.,TGTGCCAGCAGCTTACGGCACGGGAGGGCCTTGGATGAGCAGTTCTTC,CASSLRHGRALDEQFF
.,TRBV24-1,TRBJ2-3,.,TGTGCCACCAGTGATTTGTGGCGGGGGCCCGCGGCGGGATCGCAGTATTTT,CATSDLWRGPAAGSQYF
.,TRBV29-1,TRBJ2-6,many,TGCAGCGTTGAAAGCTCTGGGGCCAACGTCCTGACTTTC,CSVESSGANVLTF
.,TRBV3-1,TRBJ1-4,.,TGTGCCAGCAGCCAACGAGGGAGGGACATTAATGAAAAACTGTTTTTT,CASSQRGRDINEKLFF
.,TRBV24-1,TRBJ2-7,.,TGTGCCACCAGTGATGGTCGCGGGAACCCCTACGAGCAGTACTTC,CATSDGRGNPYEQYF
.,TRBV30,TRBJ1-2,.,TGTGCCTGGAGATGGAAGACTAACTATGGCTACACCTTC,CAWRWKTNYGYTF
TRBD2,TRBV3-1,TRBJ2-1,few,TGTGCCAGCAGCCAAGATTCCCTAGCGGGAGTATCGGTAAGGGAGCAGTTCTTC,CASSQDSLAGVSVREQFF
TRBD2,TRBV3-1,TRBJ2-1,few,TGTGCCAGCAGCGGGGGGGATAGCTCCTACAATGAGCAGTTCTTC,CASSGGDSSYNEQFF
.,TRBV5-6,TRBJ2-5,many,TGTGCCAGCAGCCCCGGGACACTCCGCTGGGCCCAAGAGACCCAGTACTTC,CASSPGTLRWAQETQYF
TRBD2,TRBV12-3/TRBV12-4,TRBJ2-2,many,TGTGCCAGCAGCCGGACCCGCGGGACTAACTCCGGGGAGCTGTTTTTT,CASSRTRGTNSGELFF
TRBD1,TRBV24-1,TRBJ1-2,.,TGTGCCACCAGTGCCTCGGACAGGGTCTATGGCTACACCTTC,CATSASDRVYGYTF
.,TRBV28,TRBJ1-6,.,TGTGCCAGCAGTTTAGGGCAGGGAGGCCTCCACTTT,CASSLGQGGLHF
TRBD1,TRBV9,TRBJ2-2,few,TGTGCCAGCAGTCCACACGCAGGGGGAGCGACCGGGGAGCTGTTTTTT,CASSPHAGGATGELFF
.,TRBV5-1,TRBJ2-5,.,TGCGCCAGCAGCACGTACCGCAATCAGGGGATGGAGACCCAGTACTTC,CASSTYRNQGMETQYF
TRBD2,TRBV20-1,TRBJ2-3,once,TGCAGTGCTAGTATAGCGGGAGGAATTTACACAGATACGCAGTATTTT,CSASIAGGIYTDTQYF
TRBD1,TRBV27,TRBJ2-7,.,TGTGCCAGCAGTTTTGGACAGGTGTACGAGCAGTACTTC,CASSFGQVYEQYF
.,TRBV15,TRBJ2-1,many,TGTGCCACCAGCAGAGTGTTAGGTAGAGGTAATGAGCAGTTCTTC,CATSRVLGRGNEQFF
.,TRBV7-7,TRBJ2-5,.,TGTGCCAGCAGCTCGGATGCCGGGACGCCAGAAGAGACCCAGTACTTC,CASSSDAGTPEETQYF
.,TRBV20-1,TRBJ2-1,many,TGCAGTGCTCCTAGCTCTTCCTCCTACAATGAGCAGTTCTTC,CSAPSSSSYNEQFF